One T cell receptor (beta chain) is described in this entry. Its antigen is not known. The data are from a study of vaccination effects on CD4 cells after COVID-19. Study-wide results and limits: Few convalescent patients and no early post-infection timepoints were included in the study. From healthy vaccinees, only 1 of 255 vaccine-induced clones also reacted to common cold coronaviruses.

Repertoires were generated with immunoSEQ multiplex PCR, while TCRdb's copy carries only in-frame clones and drops some. Here the sample spans tens of thousands of clones, about two thirds being singletons. Having been cultured for 10 days, the cells underwent CD4+ T cell isolation. Deletions cut 3 bases from V and 4 bases from J, with 15 bases between. The CDR3 consists of 15 residues. CDR1 is KGHSH, CDR2 LQKENI, per germline. This material consisted of CD4+ T cells from PBMCs cultured without peptide, taken before COVID-19 vaccination. The V and J genes are TRBV18 and TRBJ2-5, with D maybe TRBD1 (5 bases). This TCR was sampled from a human donor who received a COVID-19 vaccine. The CDR3 loop is CASSPQGFGTETQYF. The CDR3, as DNA: TGTGCCAGCTCACCTCAGGGATTTGGTACAGAGACCCAGTACTTC.